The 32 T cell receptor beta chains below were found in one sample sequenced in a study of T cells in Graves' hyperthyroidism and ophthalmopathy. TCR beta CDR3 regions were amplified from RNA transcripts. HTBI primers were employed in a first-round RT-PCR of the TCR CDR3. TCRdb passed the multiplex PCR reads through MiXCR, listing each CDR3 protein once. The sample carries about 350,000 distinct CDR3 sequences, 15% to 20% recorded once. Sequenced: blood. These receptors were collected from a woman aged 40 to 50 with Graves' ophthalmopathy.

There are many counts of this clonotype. CDR3 sequence (DNA): TGTGCCAGCAGTTTAGGGACTAGCGGGAGGCTCTCCTACGAGCAGTACTTC. It yields the protein CASSLGTSGRLSYEQYF. V gene TRBV12-3 or TRBV12-4 combines with J gene TRBJ2-7, with TRBD2 identical over 14 bases. Trimming cost V 1 base and J 0 bases; bases outside gene matches: 2. This CDR3 comprises 17 residues.

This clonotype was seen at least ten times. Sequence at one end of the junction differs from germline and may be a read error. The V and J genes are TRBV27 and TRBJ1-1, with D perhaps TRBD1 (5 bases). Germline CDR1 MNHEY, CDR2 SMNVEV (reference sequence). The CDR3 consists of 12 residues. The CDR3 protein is CASRTAGGEASF. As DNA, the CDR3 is TGTGCCAGCAGGACGGCGGGGGGGGAAGCTTCCTTT.

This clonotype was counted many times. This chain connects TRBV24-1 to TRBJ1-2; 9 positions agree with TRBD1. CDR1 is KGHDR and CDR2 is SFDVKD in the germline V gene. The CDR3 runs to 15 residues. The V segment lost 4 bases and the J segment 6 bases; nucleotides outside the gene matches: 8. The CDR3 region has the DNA TGTGCCACCAGTGACTACGGGACAGGGCCACATGGCTACACCTTC. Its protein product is CATSDYGTGPHGYTF.

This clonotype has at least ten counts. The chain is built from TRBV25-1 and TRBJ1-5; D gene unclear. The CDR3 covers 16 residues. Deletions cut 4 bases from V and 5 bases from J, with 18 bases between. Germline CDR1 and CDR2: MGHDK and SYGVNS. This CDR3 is CASSARTEQEDQPQHF. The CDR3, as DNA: TGTGCCAGCAGTGCTCGGACCGAGCAGGAGGATCAGCCCCAGCATTTT.

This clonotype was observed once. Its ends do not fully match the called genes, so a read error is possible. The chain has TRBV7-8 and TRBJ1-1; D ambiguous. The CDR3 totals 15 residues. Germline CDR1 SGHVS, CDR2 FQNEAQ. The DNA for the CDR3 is TGTGCCAGCAGCCGACTTCGGCAGCCGAACACTGACGCTTTCTTC. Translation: CASSRLRQPNTDAFF.

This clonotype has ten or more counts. The CDR3 DNA sequence: TGCAGTGCCGATAGCGGGAGTGACAATGAGCAGTTCTTC. It yields the protein CSADSGSDNEQFF. The chain is built from TRBV20-1 and TRBJ2-1; 9 nucleotides agree with TRBD2. J gave up 5 bases and V 6 bases, and 5 bases lay outside the gene matches. CDR1 is DFQATT and CDR2 is SNEGSKA in the germline V gene (reference sequence). This CDR3 has 13 amino acids.

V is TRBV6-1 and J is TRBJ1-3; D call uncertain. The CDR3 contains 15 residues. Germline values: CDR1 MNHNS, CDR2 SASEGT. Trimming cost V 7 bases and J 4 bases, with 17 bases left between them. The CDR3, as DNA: TGTGCCAGCAAGCAGGCTAACACCGCCGGAAACACCATATATTTT. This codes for CASKQANTAGNTIYF.

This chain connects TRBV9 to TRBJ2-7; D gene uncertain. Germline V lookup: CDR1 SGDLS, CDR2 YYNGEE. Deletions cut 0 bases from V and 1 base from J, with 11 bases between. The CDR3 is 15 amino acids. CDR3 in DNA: TGTGCCAGCAGCGTAGGGACGGGCCCGTCCTACGAGCAGTACTTC. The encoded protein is CASSVGTGPSYEQYF.

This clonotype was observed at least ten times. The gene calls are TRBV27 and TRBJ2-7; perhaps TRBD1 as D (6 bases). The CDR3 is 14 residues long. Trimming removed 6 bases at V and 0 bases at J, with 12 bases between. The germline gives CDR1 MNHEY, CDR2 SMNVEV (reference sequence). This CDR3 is CASSQQGSSYEQYF. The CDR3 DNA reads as TGTGCCAGCAGCCAACAGGGCAGCTCCTACGAGCAGTACTTC.

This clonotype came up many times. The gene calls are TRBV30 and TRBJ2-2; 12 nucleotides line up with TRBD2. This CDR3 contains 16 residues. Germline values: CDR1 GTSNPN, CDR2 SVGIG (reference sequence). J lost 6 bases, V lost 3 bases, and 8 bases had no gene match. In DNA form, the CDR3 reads TGTGCCTGGAGCCAGACTAGCGGGAGAGGGGCCGGGGAGCTGTTTTTT. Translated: CAWSQTSGRGAGELFF.

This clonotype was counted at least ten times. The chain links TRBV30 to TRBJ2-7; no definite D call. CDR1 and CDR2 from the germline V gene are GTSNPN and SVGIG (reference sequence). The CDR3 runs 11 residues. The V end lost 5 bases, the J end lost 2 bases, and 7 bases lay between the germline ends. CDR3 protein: CAWDSPYEQYF. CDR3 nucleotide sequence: TGTGCCTGGGATTCGCCCTACGAGCAGTACTTC.

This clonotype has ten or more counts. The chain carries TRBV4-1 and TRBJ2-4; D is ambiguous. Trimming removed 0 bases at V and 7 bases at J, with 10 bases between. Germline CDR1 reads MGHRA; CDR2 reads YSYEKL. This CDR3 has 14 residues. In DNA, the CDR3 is TGCGCCAGCAGCCAAGAGATCTCTGGGAACATTCAGTACTTC. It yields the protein CASSQEISGNIQYF.

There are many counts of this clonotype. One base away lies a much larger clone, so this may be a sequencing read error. This CDR3 reads CASSIVRADTGELLF. Here the CDR3 DNA reads TGTGCCAGTAGTATAGTCAGGGCGGACACCGGGGAGCTGTTATTT. The rearrangement joins TRBV19 to TRBJ2-2; D possibly matches TRBD1 or TRBD2 (5 bases each). The CDR3 has 15 residues. Germline V gene sequence: CDR1 LNHDA, CDR2 SQIVND (reference sequence).

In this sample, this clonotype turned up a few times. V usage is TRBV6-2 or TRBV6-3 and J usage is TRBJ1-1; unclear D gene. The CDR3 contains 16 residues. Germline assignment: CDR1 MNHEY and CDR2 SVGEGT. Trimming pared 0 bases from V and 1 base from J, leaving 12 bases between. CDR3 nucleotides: TGTGCCAGCAGTTACTCAACTGCATCCCAGAACACTGAAGCTTTCTTT. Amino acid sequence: CASSYSTASQNTEAFF.

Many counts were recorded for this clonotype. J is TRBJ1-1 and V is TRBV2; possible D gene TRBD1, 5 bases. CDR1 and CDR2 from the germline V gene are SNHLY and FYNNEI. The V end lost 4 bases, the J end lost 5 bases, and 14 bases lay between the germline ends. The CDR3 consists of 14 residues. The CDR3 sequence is CASSAREAGTEAFF. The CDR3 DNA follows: TGTGCCAGCAGTGCCAGGGAAGCGGGAACTGAAGCTTTCTTT.

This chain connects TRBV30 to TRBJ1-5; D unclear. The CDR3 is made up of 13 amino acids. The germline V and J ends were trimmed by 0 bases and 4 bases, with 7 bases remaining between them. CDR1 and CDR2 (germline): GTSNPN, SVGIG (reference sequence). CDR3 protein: CAWSVQDNQPQHF. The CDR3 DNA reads TGTGCCTGGAGTGTACAAGATAATCAGCCCCAGCATTTT.

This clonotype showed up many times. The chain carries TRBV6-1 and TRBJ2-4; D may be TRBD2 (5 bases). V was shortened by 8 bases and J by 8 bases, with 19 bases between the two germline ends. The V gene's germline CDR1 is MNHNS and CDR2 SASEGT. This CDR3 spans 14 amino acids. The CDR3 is CASDTGFLRDIQYF. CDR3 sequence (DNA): TGTGCCAGCGATACGGGGTTTCTTCGGGACATTCAGTACTTC.

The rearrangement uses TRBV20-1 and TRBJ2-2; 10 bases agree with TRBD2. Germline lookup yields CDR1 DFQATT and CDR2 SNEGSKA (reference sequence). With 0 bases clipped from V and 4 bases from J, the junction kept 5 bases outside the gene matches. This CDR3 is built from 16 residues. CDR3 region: CSARDSGRSVTGELFF. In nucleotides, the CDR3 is TGCAGTGCTAGAGATAGCGGGAGGTCGGTCACCGGGGAGCTGTTTTTT.

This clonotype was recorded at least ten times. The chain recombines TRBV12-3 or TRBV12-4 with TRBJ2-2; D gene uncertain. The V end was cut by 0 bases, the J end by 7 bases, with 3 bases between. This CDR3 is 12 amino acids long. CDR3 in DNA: TGTGCCAGCAGTTTAGCGGTCGGGGAGCTGTTTTTT. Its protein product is CASSLAVGELFF.

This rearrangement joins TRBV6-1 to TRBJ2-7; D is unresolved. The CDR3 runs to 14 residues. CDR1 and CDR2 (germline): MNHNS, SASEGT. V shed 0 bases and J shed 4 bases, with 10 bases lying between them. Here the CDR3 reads CASSEAGKNYEQYF. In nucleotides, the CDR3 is TGTGCCAGCAGTGAAGCGGGAAAGAATTACGAGCAGTACTTC.

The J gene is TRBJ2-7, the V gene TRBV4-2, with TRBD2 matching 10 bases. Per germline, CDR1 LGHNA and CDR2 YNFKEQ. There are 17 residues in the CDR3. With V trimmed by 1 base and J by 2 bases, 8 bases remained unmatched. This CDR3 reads CASSQAQRTSGTYEQYF. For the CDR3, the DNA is TGTGCCAGCAGCCAAGCTCAACGGACTAGCGGAACCTACGAGCAGTACTTC.

The CDR3 reads CATSGDRNQETQYF. CDR3 sequence (DNA): TGTGCCACCAGCGGGGACAGAAACCAAGAGACCCAGTACTTC. The chain recombines TRBV15 with TRBJ2-5; 7 positions match TRBD1. J lost 0 bases, V lost 5 bases, and 3 bases had no gene match. CDR1 LNHNV and CDR2 YYDKDF come from the germline V gene (reference sequence). This CDR3 comprises 14 residues.

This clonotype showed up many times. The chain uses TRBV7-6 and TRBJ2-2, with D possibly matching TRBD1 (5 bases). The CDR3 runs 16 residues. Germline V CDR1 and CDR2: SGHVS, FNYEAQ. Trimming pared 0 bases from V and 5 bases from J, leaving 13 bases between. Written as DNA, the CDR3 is TGTGCCAGCAGCTTAGCTTACAGGAGAGGTACCGGGGAGCTGTTTTTT. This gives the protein CASSLAYRRGTGELFF.

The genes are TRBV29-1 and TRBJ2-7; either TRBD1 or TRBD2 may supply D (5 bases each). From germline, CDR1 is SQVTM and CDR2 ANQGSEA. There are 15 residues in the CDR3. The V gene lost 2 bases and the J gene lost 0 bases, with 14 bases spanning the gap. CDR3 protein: CSVESMAGSSYEQYF. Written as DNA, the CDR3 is TGCAGCGTTGAAAGTATGGCAGGGAGCTCCTACGAGCAGTACTTC.

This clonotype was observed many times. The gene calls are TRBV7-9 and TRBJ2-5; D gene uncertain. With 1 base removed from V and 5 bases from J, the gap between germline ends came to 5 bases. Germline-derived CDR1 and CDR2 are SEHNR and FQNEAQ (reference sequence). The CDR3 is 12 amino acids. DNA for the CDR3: TGTGCCAGCAGCTTAGACGTGGAGACCCAGTACTTC. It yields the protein CASSLDVETQYF. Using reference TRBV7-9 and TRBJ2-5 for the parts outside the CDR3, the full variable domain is DTGVSQNPRHKITKRGQNVTFRCDPISEHNRLYWYRQTLGQGPEFLTYFQNEAQLEKSRLLSDRFSAERPKGSFSTLEIQRTEQGDSAMYLCASSLDVETQYFGPGTRLLVL.

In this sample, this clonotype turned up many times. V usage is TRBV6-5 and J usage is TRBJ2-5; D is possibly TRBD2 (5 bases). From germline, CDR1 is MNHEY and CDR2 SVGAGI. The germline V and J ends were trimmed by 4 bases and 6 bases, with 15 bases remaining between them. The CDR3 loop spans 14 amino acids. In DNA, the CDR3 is TGTGCCAGCAGTTCTGACGGGCCCGGGAAGACCCAGTACTTC. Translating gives CASSSDGPGKTQYF.

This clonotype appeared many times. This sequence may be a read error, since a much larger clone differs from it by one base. The CDR3, as DNA: TGCAGTGCTCACAGGGCCACTGAAGCTTTCTTT. Translation gives CSAHRATEAFF. The J gene is TRBJ1-1, the V gene TRBV20-1, with D perhaps matching TRBD1 (6 bases). There are 11 residues in the CDR3. In germline, CDR1 is DFQATT, CDR2 SNEGSKA (reference sequence). V gave up 5 bases and J gave up 4 bases, with 8 bases separating them.

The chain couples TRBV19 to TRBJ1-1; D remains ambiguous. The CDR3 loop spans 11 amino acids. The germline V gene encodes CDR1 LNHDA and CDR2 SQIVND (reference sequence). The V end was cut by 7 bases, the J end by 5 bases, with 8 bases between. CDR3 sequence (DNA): TGTGCCAGTATTTTTGGGACTGAAGCTTTCTTT. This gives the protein CASIFGTEAFF.

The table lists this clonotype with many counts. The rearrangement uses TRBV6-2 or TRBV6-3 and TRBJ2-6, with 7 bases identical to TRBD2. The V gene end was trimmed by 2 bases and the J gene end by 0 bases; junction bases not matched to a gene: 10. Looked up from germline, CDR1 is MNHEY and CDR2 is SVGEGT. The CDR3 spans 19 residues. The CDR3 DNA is TGTGCCAGCAGTTACAGGGGAGGGGATCCCAGCTCTGGGGCCAACGTCCTGACTTTC. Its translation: CASSYRGGDPSSGANVLTF.

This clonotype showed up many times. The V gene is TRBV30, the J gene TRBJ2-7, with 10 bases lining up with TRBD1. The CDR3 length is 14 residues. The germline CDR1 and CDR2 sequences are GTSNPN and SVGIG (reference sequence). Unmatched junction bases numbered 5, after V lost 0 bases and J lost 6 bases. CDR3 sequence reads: CAWSVHWTGGEQYF. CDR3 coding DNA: TGTGCCTGGAGTGTACATTGGACAGGGGGCGAGCAGTACTTC. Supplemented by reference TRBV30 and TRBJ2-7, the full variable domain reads SQTIHQWPATLVQPVGSPLSLECTVEGTSNPNLYWYRQAAGRGLQLLFYSVGIGQISSEVPQNLSASRPQDRQFILSSKKLLLSDSGFYLCAWSVHWTGGEQYFGPGTRLTVT.

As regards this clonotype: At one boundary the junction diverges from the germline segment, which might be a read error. Here the CDR3 DNA reads TGTGCCAGCAGTCCGAAAGGGGCTGGAAACACCATATCTTTT. Its protein product is CASSPKGAGNTISF. This chain links TRBV27 with TRBJ1-3; a possible D gene is TRBD1 (5 bases). The CDR3 is made up of 14 amino acids. Germline V gives CDR1 MNHEY, CDR2 SMNVEV (reference sequence).

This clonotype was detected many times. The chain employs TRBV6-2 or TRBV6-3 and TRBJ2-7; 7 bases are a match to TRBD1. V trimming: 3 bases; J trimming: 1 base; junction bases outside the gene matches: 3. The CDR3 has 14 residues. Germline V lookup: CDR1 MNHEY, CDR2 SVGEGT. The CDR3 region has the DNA TGTGCCAGCAGTTATGGGACAGAATCCTACGAGCAGTACTTC. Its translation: CASSYGTESYEQYF.